This note documents a single TCR beta chain sequence. Other DNA sequences in the same sample also yield this CDR3. This sample was taken from a study of blood T cell repertoires in COVID-19. Study in general: Sample material is recorded as cDNA or gDNA derived from T cells, B-cell-depleted T cells, or PBMCs.

The CDR3 is 12 residues long. Trimming took off 7 bases at V and 5 bases at J, with 11 bases between the two ends. CDR1 and CDR2 from the germline V gene are LNHDA and SQIVND (reference sequence). Seattle participants joined during active infection and were tracked over time. As handled by the study authors: Estimates of nucleated cell counts were drawn from the amplification of reference gene primers. TCRdb's table, derived via immunoSEQ multiplex PCR, lists solely in-frame clones and lacks some. The DNA was the basis for D and trimming; V, J and clone size are from that table. Here the sample spans roughly 500,000 clones, roughly 89% being singletons.

The chain employs TRBV19 and TRBJ1-1, with D perhaps TRBD1 (5 bases). This receptor was obtained from a man aged 18 to 29 with COVID-19, enrolled during active disease. Sequences were obtained from peripheral blood. CDR3 amino acids: CASTIGGTEAFF. The CDR3 region has the DNA TGTGCCAGTACCATCGGGGGGACTGAAGCTTTCTTT.